A selection of T cell receptor beta chains follows, all from one sample in a study of blood T cell repertoires in COVID-19. This table comes from immunoSEQ multiplex PCR, and its TCRdb copy is limited to in-frame clones, with some not included. In the table there are 70,000 to 80,000 clones, around nine tenths of which are singletons. The sample taken for sequencing was peripheral blood. These receptors came from a human donor in a cohort sampled during active COVID-19. Each CDR3 is given without its conserved first and last residue.

>13|TRBJ2-1|TRBV7-7
ASSPDRGSYNEQF
>10|TRBJ2-3|TRBV9
ASSLSTDTQY
>11|TRBJ2-1|TRBV2
ASSVNTYNEQF
>14|TRBJ1-5|TRBV6-2/TRBV6-3
ASSWGQGTRNQPQH
>11|TRBJ1-4|TRBV15
ATRSGANEKLF
>11|TRBJ1-2|TRBV6-5
ASRHPLGDGYT
>13|TRBJ2-7|TRBV10-1
ASSEDRDRSYEQY
>15|TRBJ1-6|TRBV7-9
ASSWRPKNAYNSPLH
>15|TRBJ2-6|TRBV5-6
ASSSYSQGAGANVLT
>13|TRBJ2-1|TRBV9
ASSVVRDTNNEQF
>11|TRBJ1-1|TRBV3-1/TRBV3-2
ASSQIRNTEAF
>9|TRBJ2-7|TRBV4-3
ASSSSYEQY
>12|TRBJ1-1|TRBV29-1
SVEGRVPNTEAF
>13|TRBJ2-7|TRBV18
ASSEIQGAREEQY
>12|TRBJ1-1|TRBV3-1/TRBV3-2
ASSQTGQGAEAF
>11|TRBJ2-1|TRBV27
ASSLPGANEQF
>12|TRBJ1-4|TRBV4-3
ASSRRRVNEKLF
>12|TRBJ1-1|TRBV29-1
SVETGAVGTEAF
>13|TRBJ1-6|TRBV6-5
ASRTGTGFPSPLH
>10|TRBJ1-5|TRBV10-2
ASSDAGQPQH
>10|TRBJ1-5|TRBV6-1
ASSELTSVQH
>13|TRBJ2-5|TRBV19
ASSIAPPVGETQY
>11|TRBJ2-3|TRBV19
ASSSSGADTQY
>13|TRBJ2-1|TRBV7-2
ASSSVGDSYNEQF
>11|TRBJ1-2|TRBV6-1
ASSDPTGVGYT
>13|TRBJ1-6|TRBV25-1
ASSESGQGLPPLH
>16|TRBJ2-3|TRBV4-3
ASSQDSPDRGFSDTQY
>13|TRBJ2-3|TRBV6-5
ASRASGGTTDTQY
>14|TRBJ2-5|TRBV19
ASSILGTGGRETQY
>9|TRBJ1-2|TRBV25-1
ASRMGGGYT
>11|TRBJ2-5|TRBV7-9
ASSLLGQETQY
>11|TRBJ2-7|TRBV2
AVYRDTPPQQY
>12|TRBJ1-1|TRBV2
ASTRQGWNTEAF
>14|TRBJ1-5|TRBV12-5
ASGLVLGGLRQPQH
>12|TRBJ2-1|TRBV28
ASSPYHRGGEQF
>13|TRBJ1-3|TRBV7-2
ASSFGTTSGNTIY
>12|TRBJ2-1|TRBV19
ASSTGQSSGEQF
>12|TRBJ2-1|TRBV5-1
ASSWVGGYNEQF
>14|TRBJ1-1|TRBV12-5
ASGLEMGQLNTEAF
>14|TRBJ2-1|TRBV6-2/TRBV6-3
ASSPTSGGYYNEQF
>13|TRBJ1-6|TRBV5-4
ASSFYDRDYSPLH
>17|TRBJ2-7|TRBV6-6
ASSRHLGQDLPDSYEQY